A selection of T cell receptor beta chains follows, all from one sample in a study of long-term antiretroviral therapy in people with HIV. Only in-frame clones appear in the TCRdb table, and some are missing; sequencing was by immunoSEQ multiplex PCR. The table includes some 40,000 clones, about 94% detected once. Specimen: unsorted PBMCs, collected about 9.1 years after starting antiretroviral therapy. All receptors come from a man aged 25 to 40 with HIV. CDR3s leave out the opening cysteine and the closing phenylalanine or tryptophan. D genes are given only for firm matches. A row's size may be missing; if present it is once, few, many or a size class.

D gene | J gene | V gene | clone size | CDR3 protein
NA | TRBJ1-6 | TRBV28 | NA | ASSGWGSSYNSPLH
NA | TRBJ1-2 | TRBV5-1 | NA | ASSLGIGGRGGDYGYT
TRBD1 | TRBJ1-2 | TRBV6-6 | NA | ASRGQGAGGYT
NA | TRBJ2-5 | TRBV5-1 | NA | ASTTEYQETQY
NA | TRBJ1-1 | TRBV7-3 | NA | ASSLQGTTTEAF
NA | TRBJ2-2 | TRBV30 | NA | AWSDQGTGELF
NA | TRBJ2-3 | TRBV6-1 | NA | ASSDGGQETDTQY
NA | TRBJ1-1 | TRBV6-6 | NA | ASSSPSVTEAF
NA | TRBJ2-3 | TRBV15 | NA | ATSSPPVDTQY
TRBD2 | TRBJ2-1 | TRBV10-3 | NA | ATSTSGNVYEQF
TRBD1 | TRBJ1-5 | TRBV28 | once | ASSHQGGRYSNQPQH
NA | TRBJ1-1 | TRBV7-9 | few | ASSLEGGLNTEAF
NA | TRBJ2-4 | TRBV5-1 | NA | ASSSGGRDIQY
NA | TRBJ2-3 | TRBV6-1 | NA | ASNREMGTDTQY
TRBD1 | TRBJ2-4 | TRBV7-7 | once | ASSIGQGSIQY
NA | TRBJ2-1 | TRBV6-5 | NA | ASSYRRPRPLNEQF
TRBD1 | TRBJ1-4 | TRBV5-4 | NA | ASSPTGSTNEKLF
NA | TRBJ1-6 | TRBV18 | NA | ASSPRSEGSPLH
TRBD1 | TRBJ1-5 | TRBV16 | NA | ASSGTENQPQH
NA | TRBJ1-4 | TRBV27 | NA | ASSFAGTLNEKLF
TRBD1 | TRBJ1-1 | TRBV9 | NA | ASSGTGGLTEAF
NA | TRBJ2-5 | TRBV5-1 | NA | ASTPGGAFLETQY
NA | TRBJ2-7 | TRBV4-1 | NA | ASSHPGGAYEQY
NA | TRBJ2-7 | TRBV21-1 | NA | ASSKETGDPSYEQY
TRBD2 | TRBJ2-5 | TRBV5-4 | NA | ASTMEGGRETQY
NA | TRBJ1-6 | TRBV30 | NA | AYGSSYNSPLH
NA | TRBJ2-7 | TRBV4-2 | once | ASSQEYNWNLSEQY
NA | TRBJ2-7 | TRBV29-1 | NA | SVADYEQY
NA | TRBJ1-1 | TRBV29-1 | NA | SVGYTEAF
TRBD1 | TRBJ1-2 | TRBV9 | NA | ASSAGGNYGYT
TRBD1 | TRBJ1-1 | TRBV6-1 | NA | ASSIQGAGEAF
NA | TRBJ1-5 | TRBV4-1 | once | ASSLLDSNQPQH
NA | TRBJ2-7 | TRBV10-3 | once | AISEWGGEQY
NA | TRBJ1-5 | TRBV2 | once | ASRRRDNPNQPQH
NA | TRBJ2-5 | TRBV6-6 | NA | ASGGQQETQY
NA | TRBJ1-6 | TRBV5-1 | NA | ASSLAGPRAAYNSPLH
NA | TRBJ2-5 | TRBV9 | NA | ASSVDQETQY
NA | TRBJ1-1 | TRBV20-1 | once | SAKGWPEAF
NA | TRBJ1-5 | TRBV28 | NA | ASSPTGSNQPQH
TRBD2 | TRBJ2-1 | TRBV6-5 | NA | ASSHGGDEQF
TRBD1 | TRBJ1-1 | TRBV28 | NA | ASSRTGGSEAF
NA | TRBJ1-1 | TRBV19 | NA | ASSFGNTEAF
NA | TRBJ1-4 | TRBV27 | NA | ASSRGLATNEKLF
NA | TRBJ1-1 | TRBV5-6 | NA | ASSLEARGLWGTEAF
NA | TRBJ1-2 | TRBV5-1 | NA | ASSLVDDRGYT
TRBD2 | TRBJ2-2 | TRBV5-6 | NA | ASSRGGLAGHGELF
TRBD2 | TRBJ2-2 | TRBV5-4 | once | ASTPTGGHTGELF
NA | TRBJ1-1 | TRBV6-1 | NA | ATNMGVRNTEAF
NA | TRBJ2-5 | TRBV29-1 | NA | SVARTEGETQY
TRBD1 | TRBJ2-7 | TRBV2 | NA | ASSGQGDYEQY
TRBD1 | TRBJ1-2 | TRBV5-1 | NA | ASSFLTGTGPNYGYT
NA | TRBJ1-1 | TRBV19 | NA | ASSIDPGYEAF
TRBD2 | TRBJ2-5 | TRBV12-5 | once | ASGTGTSGGVYQETQY
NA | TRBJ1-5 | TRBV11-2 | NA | ASSPGGNQPQH
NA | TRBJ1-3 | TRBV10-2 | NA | ASSWDSGNTIY
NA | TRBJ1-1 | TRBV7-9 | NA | ASSSHRVYGVAF
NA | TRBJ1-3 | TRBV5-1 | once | ASSLMLASGNTIY
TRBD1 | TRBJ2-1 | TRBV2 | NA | ASSLQGASYNEQF
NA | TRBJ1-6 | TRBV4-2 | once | ASSQVEVSSYNSPLH
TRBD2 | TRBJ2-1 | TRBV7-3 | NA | ASSLTSGGANEQF